This T cell receptor beta chain was observed in a study of blood T cell repertoires in COVID-19. Overall study context: Specimens from acute and convalescent COVID-19 originated in the United States, Italy and Spain. Sample material is recorded as cDNA or gDNA derived from T cells, B-cell-depleted T cells, or PBMCs.

Recruits, aged about 18 to 89 years, lived in 20 to 30 US areas. Trimming cost V 1 base and J 3 bases; bases outside gene matches: 6. The length of the CDR3 is 16 residues. CDR1 and CDR2 (germline): SGHTA, FQGNSA. Assay: immunoSEQ multiplex PCR; the TCRdb copy retains only in-frame clones and omits some. Of around 140,000 clones in the sample, approximately 79% were seen once. The sample comprised PBMCs or T cells enriched from blood (not recorded which). The chain recombines TRBV7-2 with TRBJ2-1; 7 bases agree with TRBD2. The clonotype was recovered from a man in his forties with acute COVID-19. The CDR3 DNA reads TGTGCCAGCAGCTTAGGGCGGGAGCCCTACTACAATGAGCAGTTCTTC. Residues: CASSLGREPYYNEQFF.